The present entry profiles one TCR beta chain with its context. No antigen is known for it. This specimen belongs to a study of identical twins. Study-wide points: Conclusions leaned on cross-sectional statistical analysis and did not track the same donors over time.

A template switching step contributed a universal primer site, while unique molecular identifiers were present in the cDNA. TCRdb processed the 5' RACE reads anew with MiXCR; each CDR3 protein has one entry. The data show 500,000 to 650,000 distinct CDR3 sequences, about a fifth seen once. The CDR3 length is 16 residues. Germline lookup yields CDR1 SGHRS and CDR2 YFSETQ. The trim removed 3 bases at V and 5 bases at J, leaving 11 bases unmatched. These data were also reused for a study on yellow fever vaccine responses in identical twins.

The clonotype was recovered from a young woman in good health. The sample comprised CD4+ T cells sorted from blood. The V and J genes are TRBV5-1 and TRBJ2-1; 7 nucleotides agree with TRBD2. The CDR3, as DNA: TGCGCCAGCAGCTCCGGGCTAGCGGTTATTAACAATGAGCAGTTCTTC. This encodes CASSSGLAVINNEQFF.